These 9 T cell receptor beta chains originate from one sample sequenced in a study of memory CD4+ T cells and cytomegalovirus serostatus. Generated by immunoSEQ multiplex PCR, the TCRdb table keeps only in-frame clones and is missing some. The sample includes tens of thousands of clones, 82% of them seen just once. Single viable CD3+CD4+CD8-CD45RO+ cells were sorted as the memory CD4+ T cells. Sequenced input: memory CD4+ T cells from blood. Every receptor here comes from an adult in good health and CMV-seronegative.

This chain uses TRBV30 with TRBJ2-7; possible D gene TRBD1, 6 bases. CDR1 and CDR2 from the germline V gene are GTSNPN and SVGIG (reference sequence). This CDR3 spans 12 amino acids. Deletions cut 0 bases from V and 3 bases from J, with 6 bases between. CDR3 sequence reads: CAWSVGGYEQYF. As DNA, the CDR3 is TGTGCCTGGAGTGTAGGGGGCTACGAGCAGTACTTC. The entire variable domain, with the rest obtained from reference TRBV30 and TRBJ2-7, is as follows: SQTIHQWPATLVQPVGSPLSLECTVEGTSNPNLYWYRQAAGRGLQLLFYSVGIGQISSEVPQNLSASRPQDRQFILSSKKLLLSDSGFYLCAWSVGGYEQYFGPGTRLTVT.

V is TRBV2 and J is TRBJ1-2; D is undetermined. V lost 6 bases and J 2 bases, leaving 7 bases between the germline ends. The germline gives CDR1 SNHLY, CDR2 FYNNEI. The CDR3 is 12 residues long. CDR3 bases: TGTGCCAGCAGGGTTACGAACTATGGCTACACCTTC. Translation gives CASRVTNYGYTF.

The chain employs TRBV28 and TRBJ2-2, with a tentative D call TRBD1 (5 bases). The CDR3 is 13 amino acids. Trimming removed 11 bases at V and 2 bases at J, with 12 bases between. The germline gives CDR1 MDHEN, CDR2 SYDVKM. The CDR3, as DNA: TGTGCCGCGCGGACACTCAACACCGGGGAGCTGTTTTTT. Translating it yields CAARTLNTGELFF.

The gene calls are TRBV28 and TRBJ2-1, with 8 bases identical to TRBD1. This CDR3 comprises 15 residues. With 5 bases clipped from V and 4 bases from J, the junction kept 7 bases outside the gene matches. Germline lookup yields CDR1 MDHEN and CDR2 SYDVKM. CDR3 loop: CASSGQGAQYNEQFF. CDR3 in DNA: TGTGCCAGCAGTGGGCAGGGGGCCCAATACAATGAGCAGTTCTTC.

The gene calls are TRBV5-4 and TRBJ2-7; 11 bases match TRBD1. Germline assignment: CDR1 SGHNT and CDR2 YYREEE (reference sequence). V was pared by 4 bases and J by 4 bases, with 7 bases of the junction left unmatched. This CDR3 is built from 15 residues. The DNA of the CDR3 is TGTGCCAGCAGCCCGGGGGACAGGGGGAGGTACGAGCAGTACTTC. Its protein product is CASSPGDRGRYEQYF.

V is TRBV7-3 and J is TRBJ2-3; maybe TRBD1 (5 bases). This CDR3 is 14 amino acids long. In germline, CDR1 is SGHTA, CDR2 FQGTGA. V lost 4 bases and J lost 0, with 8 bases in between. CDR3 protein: CASSYGASTDTQYF. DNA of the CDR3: TGTGCCAGCAGCTATGGGGCAAGCACAGATACGCAGTATTTT.

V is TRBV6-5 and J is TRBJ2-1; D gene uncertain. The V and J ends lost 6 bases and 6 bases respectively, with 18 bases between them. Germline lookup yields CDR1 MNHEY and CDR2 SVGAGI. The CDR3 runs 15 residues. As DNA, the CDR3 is TGTGCCAGCAGCGCAAGCCCGACCGTCCCCAATGAGCAGTTCTTC. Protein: CASSASPTVPNEQFF.

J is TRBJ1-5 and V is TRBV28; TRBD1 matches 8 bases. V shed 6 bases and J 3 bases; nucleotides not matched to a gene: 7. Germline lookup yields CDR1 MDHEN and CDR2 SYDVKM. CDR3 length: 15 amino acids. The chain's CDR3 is CASSRLDRVNQPQHF. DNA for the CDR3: TGTGCCAGCAGCCGATTGGACAGGGTCAATCAGCCCCAGCATTTT.

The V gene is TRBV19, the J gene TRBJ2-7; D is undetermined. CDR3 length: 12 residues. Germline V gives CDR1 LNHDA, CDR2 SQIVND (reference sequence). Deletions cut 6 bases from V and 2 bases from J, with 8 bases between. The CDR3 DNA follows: TGTGCCAGTAGAGATGTTACCTACGAGCAGTACTTC. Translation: CASRDVTYEQYF.